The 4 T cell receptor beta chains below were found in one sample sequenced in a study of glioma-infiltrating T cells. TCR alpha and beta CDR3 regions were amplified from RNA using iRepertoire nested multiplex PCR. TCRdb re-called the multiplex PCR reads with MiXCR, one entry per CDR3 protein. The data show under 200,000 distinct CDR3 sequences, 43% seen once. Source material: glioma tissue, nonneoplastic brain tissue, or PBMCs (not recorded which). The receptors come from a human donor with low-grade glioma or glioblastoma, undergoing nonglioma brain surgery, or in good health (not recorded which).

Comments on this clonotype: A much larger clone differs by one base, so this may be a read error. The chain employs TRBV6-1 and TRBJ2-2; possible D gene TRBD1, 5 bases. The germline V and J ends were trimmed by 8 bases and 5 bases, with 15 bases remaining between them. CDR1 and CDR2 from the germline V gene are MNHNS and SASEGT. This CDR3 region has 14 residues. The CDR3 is CASSQVARTGELFF. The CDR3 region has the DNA TGTGCCAGCTCACAGGTGGCGCGGACCGGGGAGCTGTTTTTT.

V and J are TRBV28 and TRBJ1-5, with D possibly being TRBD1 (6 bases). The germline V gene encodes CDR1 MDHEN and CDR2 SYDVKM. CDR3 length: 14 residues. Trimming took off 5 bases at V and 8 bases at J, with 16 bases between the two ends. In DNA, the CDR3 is TGTGCCAGCAGTACTACAGGGTGGGGGAAGCCCCAGCATTTT. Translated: CASSTTGWGKPQHF. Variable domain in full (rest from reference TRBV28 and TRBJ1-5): DVKVTQSSRYLVKRTGEKVFLECVQDMDHENMFWYRQDPGLGLRLIYFSYDVKMKEKGDIPEGYSVSREKKERFSLILESASTNQTSMYLCASSTTGWGKPQHFGDGTRLSIL.

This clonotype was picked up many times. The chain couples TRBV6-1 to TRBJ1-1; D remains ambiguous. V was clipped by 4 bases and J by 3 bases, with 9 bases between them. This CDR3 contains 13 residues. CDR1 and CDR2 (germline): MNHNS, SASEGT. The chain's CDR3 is CASSGTPDTEAFF. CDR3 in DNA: TGTGCCAGCAGTGGGACCCCAGACACTGAAGCTTTCTTT.

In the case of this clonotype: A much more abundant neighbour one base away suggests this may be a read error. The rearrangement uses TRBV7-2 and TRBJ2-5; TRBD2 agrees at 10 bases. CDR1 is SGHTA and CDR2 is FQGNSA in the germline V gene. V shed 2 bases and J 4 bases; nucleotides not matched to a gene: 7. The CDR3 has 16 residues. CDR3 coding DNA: TGTGCCAGCAGCTTAACAGTAGCGGGAGGTGCAGAGACCCAGTACTTC. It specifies CASSLTVAGGAETQYF.